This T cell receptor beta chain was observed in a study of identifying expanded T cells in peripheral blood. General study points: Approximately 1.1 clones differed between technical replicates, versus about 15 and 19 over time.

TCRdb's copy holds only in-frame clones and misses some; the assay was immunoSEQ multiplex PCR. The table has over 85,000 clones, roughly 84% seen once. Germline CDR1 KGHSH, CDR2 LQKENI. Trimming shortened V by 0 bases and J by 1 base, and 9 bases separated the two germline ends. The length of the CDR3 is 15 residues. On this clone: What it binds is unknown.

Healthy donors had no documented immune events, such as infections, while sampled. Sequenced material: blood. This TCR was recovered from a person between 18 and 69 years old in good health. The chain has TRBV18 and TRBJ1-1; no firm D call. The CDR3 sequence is CASSPPGGPNTEAFF. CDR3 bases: TGTGCCAGCTCACCACCGGGTGGGCCGAACACTGAAGCTTTCTTT. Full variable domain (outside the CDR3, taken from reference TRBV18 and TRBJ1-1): NAGVMQNPRHLVRRRGQEARLRCSPMKGHSHVYWYRQLPEEGLKFMVYLQKENIIDESGMPKERFSAEFPKEGPSILRIQQVVRGDSAAYFCASSPPGGPNTEAFFGQGTRLTVV.